A single sample gave rise to the 22 T cell receptor beta chains below, sequenced in a study of blood T cell repertoires in COVID-19. Clones were sequenced by immunoSEQ multiplex PCR, and TCRdb holds only the in-frame ones, with some missing. Of about 200,000 clones listed, approximately 80% were seen once; the top ten hold about 13%. The sequenced material came from peripheral blood. All receptors derive from a human donor in a cohort sampled during active COVID-19.

This clone has a single count. V is TRBV6-2 or TRBV6-3 and J is TRBJ1-6; 7 bases are shared with TRBD1. The CDR3 sequence is 16 residues long. V lost 2 bases and J lost 4; bases outside the gene matches: 5. CDR1 is MNHEY, CDR2 SVGEGT, per germline. The CDR3 is CASSYEGATYNSPLHF. The CDR3, as DNA: TGTGCCAGCAGTTACGAGGGGGCAACGTATAATTCACCCCTCCACTTT.

The J gene is TRBJ2-2, the V gene TRBV11-2, with a weak D call TRBD1 (5 bases). The germline gives CDR1 SGHAT, CDR2 FQNNGV. Between the trimmed V and J ends, which lost 4 bases and 4 bases, there was a span of 16 bases. This CDR3 region has 16 residues. CDR3 region: CASSSMGRVGTGELFF. The CDR3 DNA sequence: TGTGCCAGCAGCTCCATGGGCAGGGTGGGCACCGGGGAGCTGTTTTTT.

This clone was observed a single time. This chain joins TRBV20-1 and TRBJ1-1; D is perhaps TRBD1 (5 bases). This CDR3 comprises 19 residues. Germline V gene lookup returns CDR1 DFQATT and CDR2 SNEGSKA (reference sequence). Trimming stripped 3 bases from V and 1 base from J, with 27 bases between. Written as DNA, the CDR3 is TGCAGTGCTAGTATCGTTTTTCGGGGGGGGAAGGGCCCGAACACTGAAGCTTTCTTT. Its protein is CSASIVFRGGKGPNTEAFF.

The chain uses TRBV19 and TRBJ2-3, with 8 bases that match TRBD1. The CDR3 is 14 amino acids. With V trimmed by 5 bases and J by 2 bases, 3 bases remained unmatched. CDR1 is LNHDA, CDR2 SQIVND, per germline (reference sequence). DNA for the CDR3: TGTGCCAGTAGTCTGACAGGGGACACAGATACGCAGTATTTT. Translating it yields CASSLTGDTDTQYF.

The CDR3 nucleotides are TGTGCCACCAGCCCAGGGGGCGCGAACACTGAAGCTTTCTTT. Its protein is CATSPGGANTEAFF. V is TRBV24-1 and J is TRBJ1-1; TRBD1 agrees at 8 bases. J gave up 1 base and V 7 bases, and 4 bases lay outside the gene matches. CDR1 and CDR2 from the germline V gene are KGHDR and SFDVKD. This CDR3 has 14 residues.

The V gene is TRBV28, the J gene TRBJ1-6; tentative D call: TRBD1 (6 bases). The germline gives CDR1 MDHEN, CDR2 SYDVKM. V lost 4 bases and J lost 9, with 19 bases in between. This CDR3 has 16 residues. This CDR3 reads CASSSAGDTWGSPLHF. CDR3 sequence (DNA): TGTGCCAGCAGTTCAGCGGGGGACACGTGGGGTTCACCCCTCCACTTT.

This chain links TRBV6-5 with TRBJ1-2, with D unclear. Germline V gene sequence: CDR1 MNHEY, CDR2 SVGAGI. The CDR3 is 15 residues long. V was pared by 4 bases and J by 7 bases, with 19 bases between. The CDR3 spells CASSSFSTRMGGYTF. The CDR3 DNA sequence: TGTGCCAGCAGTTCGTTTTCGACACGGATGGGTGGCTACACCTTC.

This chain connects TRBV11-2 to TRBJ1-6, with D possibly TRBD1 on 5 matching bases. This CDR3 is built from 17 residues. With 7 bases removed from V and 0 bases from J, the gap between germline ends came to 16 bases. CDR1 SGHAT and CDR2 FQNNGV come from the germline V gene. CDR3: CASKETGGSSYNSPLHF. CDR3 bases: TGTGCCAGCAAAGAGACGGGGGGGAGCTCCTATAATTCACCCCTCCACTTT.

The V and J genes are TRBV18 and TRBJ2-7, with D maybe TRBD1 (5 bases). The V and J ends lost 0 bases and 4 bases respectively, with 7 bases between them. The CDR3 sequence is 13 residues long. Germline CDR1 reads KGHSH; CDR2 reads LQKENI. The CDR3 sequence is CASSPPDKYEQYF. As DNA, the CDR3 is TGTGCCAGCTCACCACCGGACAAGTACGAGCAGTACTTC.

The chain links TRBV3-1 (or the pseudogene TRBV3-2) to TRBJ2-1; maybe TRBD2 (5 bases). Between the trimmed V and J ends, which lost 4 bases and 0 bases, there was a span of 13 bases. The CDR3 has 16 amino acids. CDR1 and CDR2 from the germline V gene are LGHDT and YNNKEL (reference sequence). The CDR3 region has the DNA TGTGCCAGCAGCCCTCTTTCCGGAGGCTCCTACAATGAGCAGTTCTTC. Amino acids: CASSPLSGGSYNEQFF.

This clone was seen just once. The rearrangement joins TRBV4-2 to TRBJ1-1; 9 bases align to TRBD1. Trimming at V came to 3 bases and at J to 4 bases, leaving 6 bases not matched to a gene. The germline gives CDR1 LGHNA, CDR2 YNFKEQ. CDR3 length equals 15 residues. This CDR3 is CASSQAADRGTEAFF. The CDR3 bases are TGTGCCAGCAGCCAGGCCGCGGACAGGGGCACTGAAGCTTTCTTT.

This rearrangement joins TRBV7-2 to TRBJ1-2, with D uncertain. CDR3 length equals 14 residues. Trimming pared 5 bases from V and 4 bases from J, leaving 14 bases between. The germline gives CDR1 SGHTA, CDR2 FQGNSA. The CDR3 protein is CASSPTMAGYGYTF. The CDR3 coding sequence is TGTGCCAGCAGCCCTACGATGGCAGGCTATGGCTACACCTTC.

The gene calls are TRBV28 and TRBJ1-6, with TRBD1 matching over 7 bases. Trimming cost V 8 bases and J 8 bases; bases outside gene matches: 18. The CDR3 totals 17 residues. Germline values: CDR1 MDHEN, CDR2 SYDVKM. In nucleotides, the CDR3 is TGTGCCAGCTGGACAGGAAGGGCGGGTGGCTGGGATTCACCCCTCCACTTT. It yields the protein CASWTGRAGGWDSPLHF.

The V gene is TRBV24-1, the J gene TRBJ1-5; D gene unclear. Trimming stripped 2 bases from V and 0 bases from J, with 7 bases between. Looked up from germline, CDR1 is KGHDR and CDR2 is SFDVKD. The CDR3 consists of 15 residues. The CDR3 DNA sequence: TGTGCCACCAGTGATTCAGTTTATAGCAATCAGCCCCAGCATTTT. This sequence encodes CATSDSVYSNQPQHF.

CDR3 sequence (DNA): TGTGCCAGCTGGAGACCACCGGTCAATGAGCAGTTCTTC. Amino acids: CASWRPPVNEQFF. The V call is TRBV6-5, the J call TRBJ2-1; D is unresolved. The V gene lost 8 bases and the J gene lost 6 bases, with 14 bases spanning the gap. This CDR3 spans 13 amino acids. Germline V gene data show CDR1 as MNHEY and CDR2 as SVGAGI.

The chain links TRBV4-1 to TRBJ2-7; D is uncertain. The CDR3 runs 14 residues. From germline, CDR1 is MGHRA and CDR2 YSYEKL. V dropped 0 bases and J dropped 3 bases, with 9 bases sitting between them. This CDR3 reads CASSQENQYYEQYF. CDR3 bases: TGCGCCAGCAGCCAAGAAAACCAGTACTACGAGCAGTACTTC.

The J gene is TRBJ2-2, the V gene TRBV4-2, with TRBD1 as a possible D gene (6 bases). This CDR3 comprises 16 residues. Germline CDR1 reads LGHNA; CDR2 reads YNFKEQ. Trimming cost V 1 base and J 3 bases, with 12 bases left between them. DNA for the CDR3: TGTGCCAGCAGCCAAGCGCAGGGGTCGGACACCGGGGAGCTGTTTTTT. Protein product: CASSQAQGSDTGELFF.

J is TRBJ1-5 and V is TRBV4-2, with D tentatively TRBD1 (6 bases). The V and J ends lost 5 bases and 4 bases respectively, with 18 bases between them. The CDR3 runs to 16 residues. The germline gives CDR1 LGHNA, CDR2 YNFKEQ. Written as DNA, the CDR3 is TGTGCCAGCAGCAGGGGGGAGGGACGAGGGAATCAGCCCCAGCATTTT. Translated, it gives CASSRGEGRGNQPQHF.

This clone was observed a single time. The V gene is TRBV30, the J gene TRBJ1-1; a possible D gene is TRBD1 (5 bases). Germline CDR1 and CDR2: GTSNPN and SVGIG (reference sequence). V was pared by 0 bases and J by 8 bases, with 13 bases between. This CDR3 contains 13 residues. The chain's CDR3 is CAWSVSGGGEAFF. CDR3 coding DNA: TGTGCCTGGAGTGTATCGGGGGGTGGGGAAGCTTTCTTT.

The V call is TRBV28, the J call TRBJ2-5, with TRBD1 as a possible D gene (6 bases). Germline V gene data show CDR1 as MDHEN and CDR2 as SYDVKM. There are 13 residues in the CDR3. V lost 5 bases, J lost 3 bases, and 10 bases lay in between. CDR3 coding DNA: TGTGCCAGCAGTGGACAGTCAAAAGAGACCCAGTACTTC. Its translation: CASSGQSKETQYF.

The rearrangement joins TRBV19 to TRBJ1-2; 8 bases match TRBD1. From germline, CDR1 is LNHDA and CDR2 SQIVND (reference sequence). The CDR3 has 15 amino acids. Trimming cost V 5 bases and J 0 bases; bases outside gene matches: 5. The CDR3 spells CASSPRQGTNYGYTF. The CDR3, as DNA: TGTGCCAGTAGTCCGAGACAGGGGACTAACTATGGCTACACCTTC.

V is TRBV11-3 and J is TRBJ2-3, with D possibly matching TRBD2 (6 bases). Germline values: CDR1 SGHNT, CDR2 YENEEA. This CDR3 comprises 15 residues. Trimming took 1 base from V and 4 from J, leaving 12 bases between them. The CDR3 DNA reads as TGTGCCAGCAGCTTAGGCGGGGAGCAGGCAGATACGCAGTATTTT. Its translation is CASSLGGEQADTQYF.